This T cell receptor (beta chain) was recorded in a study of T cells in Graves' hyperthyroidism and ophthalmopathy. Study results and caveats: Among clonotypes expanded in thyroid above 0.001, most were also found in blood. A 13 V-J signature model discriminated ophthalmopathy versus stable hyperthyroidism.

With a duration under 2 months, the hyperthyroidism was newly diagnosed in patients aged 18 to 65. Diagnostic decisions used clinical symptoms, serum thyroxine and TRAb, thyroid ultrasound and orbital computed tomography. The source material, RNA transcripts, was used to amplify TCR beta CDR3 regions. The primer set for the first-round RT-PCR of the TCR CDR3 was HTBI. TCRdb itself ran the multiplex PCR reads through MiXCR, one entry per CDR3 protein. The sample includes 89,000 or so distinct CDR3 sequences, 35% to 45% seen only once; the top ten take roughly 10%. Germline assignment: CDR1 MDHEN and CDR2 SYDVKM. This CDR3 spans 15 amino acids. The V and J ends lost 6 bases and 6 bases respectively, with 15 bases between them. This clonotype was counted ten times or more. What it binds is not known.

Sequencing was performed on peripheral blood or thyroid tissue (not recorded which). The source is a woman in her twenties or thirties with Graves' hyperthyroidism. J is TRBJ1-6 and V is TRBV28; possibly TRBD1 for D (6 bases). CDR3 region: CASRTRTDLNSPLHF. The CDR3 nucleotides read TGTGCCAGCAGAACCAGGACAGACCTTAATTCACCCCTCCACTTT. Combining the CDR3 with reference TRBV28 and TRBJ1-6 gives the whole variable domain DVKVTQSSRYLVKRTGEKVFLECVQDMDHENMFWYRQDPGLGLRLIYFSYDVKMKEKGDIPEGYSVSREKKERFSLILESASTNQTSMYLCASRTRTDLNSPLHFGNGTRLTVT.